The present entry profiles one T cell receptor beta chain with its context. Germline V gene sequence: CDR1 DFQATT, CDR2 SNEGSKA (reference sequence). V lost 5 bases and J lost 12; bases outside the gene matches: 2. The CDR3 runs to 10 residues. This specimen belongs to a study of blood T cell repertoires in COVID-19. TCRdb's copy holds only in-frame clones and misses some; the assay was immunoSEQ multiplex PCR. This table has some 500,000 clones, 85% to 90% appearing once. The specimen was peripheral blood. This chain links TRBV20-1 with TRBJ2-1, with 9 bases fitting TRBD1. The TCR comes from a woman in her 50s with COVID-19, enrolled during active disease. The CDR3: CSAWDRAQFF. The CDR3 DNA is TGCAGTGCTTGGGACAGGGCGCAGTTCTTC.